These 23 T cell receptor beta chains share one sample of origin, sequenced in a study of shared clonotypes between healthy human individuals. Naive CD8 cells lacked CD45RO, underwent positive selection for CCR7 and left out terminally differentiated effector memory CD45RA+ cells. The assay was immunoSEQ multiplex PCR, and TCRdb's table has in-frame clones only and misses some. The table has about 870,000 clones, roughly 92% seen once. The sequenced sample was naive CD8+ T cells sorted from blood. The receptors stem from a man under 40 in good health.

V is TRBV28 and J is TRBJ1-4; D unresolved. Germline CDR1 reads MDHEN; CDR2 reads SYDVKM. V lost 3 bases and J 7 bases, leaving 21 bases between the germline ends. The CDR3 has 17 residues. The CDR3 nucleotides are TGTGCCAGCAGTTTTATCCCCGCAACAGCTCGTTTTGAAAAACTGTTTTTT. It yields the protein CASSFIPATARFEKLFF. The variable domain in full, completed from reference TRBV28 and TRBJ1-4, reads DVKVTQSSRYLVKRTGEKVFLECVQDMDHENMFWYRQDPGLGLRLIYFSYDVKMKEKGDIPEGYSVSREKKERFSLILESASTNQTSMYLCASSFIPATARFEKLFFGSGTQLSVL.

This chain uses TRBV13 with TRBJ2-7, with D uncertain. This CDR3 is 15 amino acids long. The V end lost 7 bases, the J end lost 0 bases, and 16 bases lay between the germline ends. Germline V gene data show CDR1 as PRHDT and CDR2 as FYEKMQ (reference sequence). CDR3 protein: CASNSNHGPSYEQYF. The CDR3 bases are TGTGCCAGCAACTCAAACCACGGACCCTCCTACGAGCAGTACTTC.

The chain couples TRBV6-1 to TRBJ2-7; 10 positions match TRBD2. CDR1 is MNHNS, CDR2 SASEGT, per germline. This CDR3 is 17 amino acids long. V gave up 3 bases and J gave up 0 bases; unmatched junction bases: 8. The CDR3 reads CASSELLLAGISYEQYF. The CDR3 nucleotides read TGTGCCAGCAGTGAGCTATTACTAGCGGGGATCTCCTACGAGCAGTACTTC.

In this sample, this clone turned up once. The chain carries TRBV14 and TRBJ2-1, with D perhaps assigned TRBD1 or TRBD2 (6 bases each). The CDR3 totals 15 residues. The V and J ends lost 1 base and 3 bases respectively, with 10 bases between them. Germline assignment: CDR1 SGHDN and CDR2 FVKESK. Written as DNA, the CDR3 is TGTGCCAGCAGCCAAGGGAGGGGGGACTACAATGAGCAGTTCTTC. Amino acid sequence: CASSQGRGDYNEQFF.

The CDR3 is CASRTGLSSYNEQFF. CDR3 DNA sequence: TGTGCCAGCAGAACAGGGCTCAGCTCCTACAATGAGCAGTTCTTC. The genes are TRBV27 and TRBJ2-1; D possibly corresponds to TRBD1 (6 bases). Trimming removed 6 bases at V and 0 bases at J, with 12 bases between. This CDR3 is built from 15 residues. Per the germline V gene, CDR1 is MNHEY and CDR2 is SMNVEV (reference sequence).

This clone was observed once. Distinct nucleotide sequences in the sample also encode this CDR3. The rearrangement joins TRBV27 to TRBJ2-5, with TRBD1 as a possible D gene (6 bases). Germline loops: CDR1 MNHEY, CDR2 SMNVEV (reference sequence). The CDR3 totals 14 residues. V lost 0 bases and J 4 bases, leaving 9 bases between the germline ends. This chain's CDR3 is CASSLSRGTETQYF. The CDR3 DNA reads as TGTGCCAGCAGTTTATCGAGGGGGACAGAGACCCAGTACTTC.

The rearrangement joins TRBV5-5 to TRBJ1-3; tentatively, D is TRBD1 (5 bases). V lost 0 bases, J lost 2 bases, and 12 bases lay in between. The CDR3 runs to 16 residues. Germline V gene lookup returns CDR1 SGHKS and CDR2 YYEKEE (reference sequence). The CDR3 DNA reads TGTGCCAGCAGCTTGGCCGACCCCAGGGCTGGAAACACCATATATTTT. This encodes CASSLADPRAGNTIYF.

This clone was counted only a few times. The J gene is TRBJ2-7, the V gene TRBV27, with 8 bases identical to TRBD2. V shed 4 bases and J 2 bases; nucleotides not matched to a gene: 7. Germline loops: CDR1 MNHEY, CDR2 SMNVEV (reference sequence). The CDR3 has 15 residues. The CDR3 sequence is CASSSFAGGPYEQYF. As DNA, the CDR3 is TGTGCCAGCAGTTCCTTTGCGGGAGGCCCCTACGAGCAGTACTTC.

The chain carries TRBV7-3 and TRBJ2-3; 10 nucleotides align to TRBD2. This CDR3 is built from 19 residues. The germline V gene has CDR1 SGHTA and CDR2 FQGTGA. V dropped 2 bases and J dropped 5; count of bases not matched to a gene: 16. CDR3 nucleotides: TGTGCCAGCAGCTTAGTAGCAGCGGGGCTAGCGGGAGATCAAGATACGCAGTATTTT. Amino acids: CASSLVAAGLAGDQDTQYF. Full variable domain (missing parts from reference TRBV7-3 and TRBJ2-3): GAGVSQTPSNKVTEKGKYVELRCDPISGHTALYWYRQSLGQGPEFLIYFQGTGAADDSGLPNDRFFAVRPEGSVSTLKIQRTERGDSAVYLCASSLVAAGLAGDQDTQYFGPGTRLTVL.

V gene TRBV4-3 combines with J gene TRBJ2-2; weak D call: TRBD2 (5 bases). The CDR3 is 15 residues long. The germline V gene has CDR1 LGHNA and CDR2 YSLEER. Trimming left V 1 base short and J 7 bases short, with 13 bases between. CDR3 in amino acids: CASSQAPFRGGELFF. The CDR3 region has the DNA TGCGCCAGCAGCCAAGCCCCATTTCGGGGCGGGGAGCTGTTTTTT.

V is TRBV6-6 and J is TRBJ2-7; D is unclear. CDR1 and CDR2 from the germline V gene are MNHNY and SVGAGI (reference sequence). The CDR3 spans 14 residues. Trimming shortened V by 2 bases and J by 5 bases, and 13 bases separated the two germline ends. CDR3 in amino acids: CASSYTARGHEQYF. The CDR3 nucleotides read TGTGCCAGCAGTTACACCGCCCGAGGCCACGAGCAGTACTTC.

The CDR3 spells CASSPLAGGPLEQYF. The CDR3 DNA reads TGTGCCAGCAGTCCTCTAGCGGGAGGACCTCTTGAGCAGTACTTC. The gene calls are TRBV7-8 and TRBJ2-7; TRBD2 matches at 11 bases. The CDR3 extends over 15 amino acids. Losses at the gene ends were 6 bases for V and 7 bases for J; bases not matched to a gene: 11. From germline, CDR1 is SGHVS and CDR2 FQNEAQ.

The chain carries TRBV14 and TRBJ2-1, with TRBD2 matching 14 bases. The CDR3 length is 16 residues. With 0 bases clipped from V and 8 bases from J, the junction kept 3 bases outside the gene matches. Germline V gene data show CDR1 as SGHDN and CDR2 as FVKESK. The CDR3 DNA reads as TGTGCCAGCAGCCAAGATGCGGGACTAGCGGGAGATGAGCAGTTCTTC. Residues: CASSQDAGLAGDEQFF.

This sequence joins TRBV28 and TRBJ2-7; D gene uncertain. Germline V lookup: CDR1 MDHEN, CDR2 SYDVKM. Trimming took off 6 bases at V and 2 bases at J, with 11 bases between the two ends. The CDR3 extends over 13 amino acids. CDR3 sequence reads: CASSLGLAYEQYF. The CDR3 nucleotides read TGTGCCAGCAGCCTTGGGCTCGCCTACGAGCAGTACTTC.

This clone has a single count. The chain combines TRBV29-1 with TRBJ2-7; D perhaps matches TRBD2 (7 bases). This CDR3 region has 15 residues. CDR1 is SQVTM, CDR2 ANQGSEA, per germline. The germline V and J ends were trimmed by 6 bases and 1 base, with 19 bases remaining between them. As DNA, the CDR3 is TGCAGCGTGGCTTTCTCGGGGGGCGAATCCTACGAGCAGTACTTC. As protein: CSVAFSGGESYEQYF.

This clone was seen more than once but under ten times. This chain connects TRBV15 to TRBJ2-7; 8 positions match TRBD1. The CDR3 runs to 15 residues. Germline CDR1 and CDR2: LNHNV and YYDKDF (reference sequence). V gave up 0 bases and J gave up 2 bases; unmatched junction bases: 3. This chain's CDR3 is CATSRDQGAAYEQYF. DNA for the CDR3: TGTGCCACCAGCAGAGATCAGGGGGCCGCCTACGAGCAGTACTTC.

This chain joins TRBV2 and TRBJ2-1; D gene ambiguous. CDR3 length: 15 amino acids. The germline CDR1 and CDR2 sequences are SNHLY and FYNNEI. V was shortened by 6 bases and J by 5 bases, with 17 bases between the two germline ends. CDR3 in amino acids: CASSRRIGSNNEQFF. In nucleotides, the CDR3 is TGTGCCAGCAGCCGACGTATTGGGTCTAACAATGAGCAGTTCTTC.

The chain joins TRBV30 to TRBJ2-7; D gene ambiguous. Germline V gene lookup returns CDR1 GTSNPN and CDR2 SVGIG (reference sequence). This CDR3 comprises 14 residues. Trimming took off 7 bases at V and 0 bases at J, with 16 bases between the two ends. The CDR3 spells CAFVDRSSSYEQYF. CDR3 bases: TGTGCCTTTGTCGACCGTTCAAGCTCCTACGAGCAGTACTTC.

The CDR3 DNA follows: TGTGCCAGCAGTTCTCCTGTTCTTCAGCCCTGGGGAGCTTTCTTT. Translated, it gives CASSSPVLQPWGAFF. The rearrangement links TRBV27 to TRBJ1-1; no reliable D call. The CDR3 totals 15 residues. V was trimmed by 4 bases and J by 10 bases, leaving 22 bases between them. CDR1 MNHEY and CDR2 SMNVEV come from the germline V gene (reference sequence).

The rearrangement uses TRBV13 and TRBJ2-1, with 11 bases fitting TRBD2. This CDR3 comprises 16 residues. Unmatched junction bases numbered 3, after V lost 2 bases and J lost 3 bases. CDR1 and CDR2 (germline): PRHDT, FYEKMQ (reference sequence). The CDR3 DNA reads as TGTGCCAGCAGCTTACTAGGACTAGCGGGCTACAATGAGCAGTTCTTC. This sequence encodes CASSLLGLAGYNEQFF.

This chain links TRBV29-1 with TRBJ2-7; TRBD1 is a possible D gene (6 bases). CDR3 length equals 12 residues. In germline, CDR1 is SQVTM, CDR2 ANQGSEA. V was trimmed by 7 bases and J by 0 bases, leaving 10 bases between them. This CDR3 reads CSGRDTSYEQYF. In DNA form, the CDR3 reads TGCAGCGGCCGGGACACCTCCTACGAGCAGTACTTC.

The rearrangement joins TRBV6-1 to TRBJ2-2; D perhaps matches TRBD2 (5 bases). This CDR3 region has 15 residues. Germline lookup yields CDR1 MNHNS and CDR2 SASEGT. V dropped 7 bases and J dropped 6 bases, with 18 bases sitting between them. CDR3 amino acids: CASTGEAGVPGELFF. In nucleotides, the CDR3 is TGTGCCAGCACTGGAGAGGCGGGTGTACCCGGGGAGCTGTTTTTT.

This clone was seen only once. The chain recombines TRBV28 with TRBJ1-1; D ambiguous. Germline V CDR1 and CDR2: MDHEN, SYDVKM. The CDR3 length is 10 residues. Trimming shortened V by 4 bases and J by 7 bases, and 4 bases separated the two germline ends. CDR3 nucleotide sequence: TGTGCCAGCAGTTATAATGAAGCTTTCTTT. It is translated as CASSYNEAFF.